One and the same sample provided the 17 T cell receptor beta chains below, sequenced in a study of response to subunit inactivated influenza vaccine. Each CDR3 protein is one row after TCRdb ran MiXCR on the RT-PCR reads. The sample lists approximately 170,000 distinct CDR3 sequences, roughly 12% seen once, with 25% to 30% in the top ten. These data were likewise used in another study, on T cells expressing NK-cell markers. That source notes: For TCR beta, cDNA was produced by 5'RACE template switching with UMIs.

The source was CD8+ T cells sorted from PBMCs, collected less than 13 days after vaccination. Source of these receptors: a middle-aged man who received an inactivated influenza vaccine.

In the case of this clonotype: This may arise from a read error, as a much more abundant clone is one base away. The chain is built from TRBV6-6 and TRBJ2-2; the D is unclear. This CDR3 has 11 amino acids. The V and J ends lost 2 bases and 7 bases respectively, with 2 bases between them. Germline CDR1 is MNHNY and CDR2 is SVGAGI (reference sequence). DNA of the CDR3: TGTGCCAGCAGTTACGACGGGGAGCTGTTTTTT. Encoded protein: CASSYDGELFF.

The chain recombines TRBV29-1 with TRBJ2-7; 8 bases are shared with TRBD2. Germline CDR1 reads SQVTM; CDR2 reads ANQGSEA. V lost 2 bases, J lost 0 bases, and 0 bases stayed unmatched. The CDR3 has 13 residues. CDR3 protein: CSVELAGSYEQYF. The DNA of the CDR3 is TGCAGCGTTGAACTAGCGGGCTCCTACGAGCAGTACTTC.

The genes are TRBV4-3 and TRBJ1-2; the match to TRBD1 covers 8 bases. The germline V gene has CDR1 LGHNA and CDR2 YSLEER. The CDR3 extends over 14 amino acids. V trimming: 5 bases; J trimming: 3 bases; junction bases outside the gene matches: 5. CDR3 amino acids: CASSGQGSDYGYTF. The CDR3 DNA follows: TGCGCCAGCAGCGGACAGGGTTCGGACTATGGCTACACCTTC.

This clonotype was seen at least ten times. The chain recombines TRBV12-3 or TRBV12-4 with TRBJ2-2; unclear D gene. V was shortened by 3 bases and J by 13 bases, with 9 bases between the two germline ends. The CDR3 consists of 11 residues. This CDR3 reads CASSFGPRLFF. The CDR3 nucleotides read TGTGCCAGCAGTTTTGGCCCCAGGCTGTTTTTT.

This chain joins TRBV11-2 and TRBJ2-1; unclear D gene. Trimming removed 3 bases at V and 7 bases at J, with 16 bases between. The CDR3 runs to 15 residues. Germline CDR1 reads SGHAT; CDR2 reads FQNNGV. CDR3 region: CASSFFPAGANEQFF. CDR3 DNA: TGTGCCAGCAGCTTCTTCCCGGCCGGAGCGAATGAGCAGTTCTTC.

This clonotype has a handful of counts. The V gene is TRBV11-2, the J gene TRBJ2-5; D may correspond to TRBD1 or TRBD2 (5 bases each). The V end was cut by 3 bases, the J end by 5 bases, with 10 bases between. The CDR3 length is 13 residues. Germline V gives CDR1 SGHAT, CDR2 FQNNGV. In DNA form, the CDR3 reads TGTGCCAGCAGCTTCCCCTGGGGGGAGACCCAGTACTTC. Translated: CASSFPWGETQYF.

This clonotype appeared a few times. V is TRBV27 and J is TRBJ1-5; D remains ambiguous. This CDR3 region has 15 residues. V shed 3 bases and J shed 0 bases, with 9 bases lying between them. Germline CDR1 and CDR2: MNHEY and SMNVEV (reference sequence). The CDR3 region is CASSFTGFSNQPQHF. In DNA, the CDR3 is TGTGCCAGCAGTTTCACGGGTTTTAGCAATCAGCCCCAGCATTTT.

This clonotype was counted only a few times. This rearrangement joins TRBV20-1 to TRBJ2-1; 11 nucleotides match TRBD2. This CDR3 spans 17 amino acids. The V gene end was trimmed by 0 bases and the J gene end by 7 bases; junction bases not matched to a gene: 11. CDR1 is DFQATT, CDR2 SNEGSKA, per germline (reference sequence). This CDR3 is CSARDGRGLAGRNEQFF. CDR3 nucleotides: TGCAGTGCTAGAGATGGAAGAGGACTAGCGGGTAGAAATGAGCAGTTCTTC.

This clonotype came up many times. The genes are TRBV7-9 and TRBJ2-7; D remains ambiguous. CDR3 size: 12 residues. With 5 bases removed from V and 0 bases from J, the gap between germline ends came to 5 bases. Germline V CDR1 and CDR2: SEHNR, FQNEAQ (reference sequence). CDR3 in DNA: TGTGCCAGCAGCCAAAGCTCCTACGAGCAGTACTTC. Translation gives CASSQSSYEQYF.

This clonotype was seen more than once but under ten times. Here the CDR3 DNA reads TGTGCCAGCAGCTTAGGTAGGGCCAGGGCTTACTCCTACGAGCAGTACTTC. This translates into CASSLGRARAYSYEQYF. V and J are TRBV7-9 and TRBJ2-7, with D perhaps TRBD1 (5 bases). The germline V gene has CDR1 SEHNR and CDR2 FQNEAQ (reference sequence). This CDR3 comprises 17 residues. The V and J ends lost 1 base and 0 bases respectively, with 16 bases between them.

This clonotype appeared a few times. V is TRBV5-5 and J is TRBJ2-1; 9 nucleotides agree with TRBD2. Trimming at V came to 0 bases and at J to 9 bases, leaving 4 bases not matched to a gene. The V gene's germline CDR1 is SGHKS and CDR2 YYEKEE (reference sequence). The CDR3 extends over 14 amino acids. The CDR3 nucleotides read TGTGCCAGCAGCTTGGAGCGGGGGGCGGCTGAGCAGTTCTTC. Translated: CASSLERGAAEQFF.

This clonotype was observed a few times. The chain employs TRBV6-1 and TRBJ2-1; TRBD2 aligns across 10 bases. This CDR3 has 15 amino acids. Germline V lookup: CDR1 MNHNS, CDR2 SASEGT. V shed 2 bases and J 2 bases; nucleotides not matched to a gene: 0. Written as DNA, the CDR3 is TGTGCCAGCAGTGAACTAGCGGGAGCCTACAATGAGCAGTTCTTC. Translating it yields CASSELAGAYNEQFF.

This clonotype came up many times. The V and J genes are TRBV7-2 and TRBJ1-2; 7 positions agree with TRBD1. Germline CDR1 and CDR2: SGHTA and FQGNSA. The J segment lost 6 bases and the V segment lost 0 bases, leaving 1 base of the junction unmatched. The CDR3 has 13 amino acids. Written as DNA, the CDR3 is TGTGCCAGCAGCTTAGCAGACAGGGATGGCTACACCTTC. This codes for CASSLADRDGYTF. The variable domain in full, completed from reference TRBV7-2 and TRBJ1-2, reads GAGVSQSPSNKVTEKGKDVELRCDPISGHTALYWYRQSLGQGLEFLIYFQGNSAPDKSGLPSDRFSAERTGGSVSTLTIQRTQQEDSAVYLCASSLADRDGYTFGSGTRLTVV.

J is TRBJ1-6 and V is TRBV7-6, with a possible D match to TRBD1 (6 bases). The germline CDR1 and CDR2 sequences are SGHVS and FNYEAQ. The CDR3 is 18 amino acids. Trimming stripped 5 bases from V and 4 bases from J, with 21 bases between. The CDR3 sequence: CASSPKGPRDKYNSPLHF. DNA for the CDR3: TGTGCCAGCAGCCCGAAAGGGCCCCGGGACAAATATAATTCACCCCTCCACTTT. The full variable domain, rest sourced from reference TRBV7-6 and TRBJ1-6, is GAGVSQSPRYKVTKRGQDVALRCDPISGHVSLYWYRQALGQGPEFLTYFNYEAQQDKSGLPNDRFSAERPEGSISTLTIQRTEQRDSAMYRCASSPKGPRDKYNSPLHFGNGTRLTVT.

This clonotype was found a few times. This chain connects TRBV5-6 to TRBJ2-2; D is uncertain. Germline CDR1 reads SGHDT; CDR2 reads YYEEEE. V was cut by 3 bases and J by 6 bases, with 21 bases left in between. The CDR3 totals 17 residues. The CDR3 reads CASSSSYDPRPAGELFF. The CDR3 DNA sequence: TGTGCCAGCAGCTCCAGCTACGATCCGAGGCCCGCCGGGGAGCTGTTTTTT.

This clonotype was counted a few times. This chain joins TRBV27 and TRBJ1-1; weak D call: TRBD1 (5 bases). Trimming pared 1 base from V and 1 base from J, leaving 10 bases between. CDR3 length: 15 amino acids. Per the germline V gene, CDR1 is MNHEY and CDR2 is SMNVEV (reference sequence). CDR3: CASSLYRGTNTEAFF. The DNA of the CDR3 is TGTGCCAGCAGTTTATATCGGGGGACGAACACTGAAGCTTTCTTT.

The CDR3 loop reads CASSVGGSDTYNEQFF. The CDR3 nucleotides read TGTGCCAGCAGCGTAGGAGGTAGCGACACCTACAATGAGCAGTTCTTC. The gene calls are TRBV9 and TRBJ2-1; D perhaps matches TRBD2 (5 bases). In germline, CDR1 is SGDLS, CDR2 YYNGEE. The CDR3 runs 16 residues. Between the trimmed V and J ends, which lost 0 bases and 2 bases, there was a span of 12 bases.